The 25 T cell receptor beta chains presented below share a single source sample, sequenced in a study of control samples from healthy donors and cancer patients. Only in-frame clones appear in the TCRdb table, and some are missing; sequencing was by immunoSEQ multiplex PCR. The data show approximately 120,000 clones, with 75% to 90% seen just once and approximately 16% held by the top ten. Material for sequencing was blood. These receptors all come from a woman between 50 and 59 years old in good health.

Turning to this clone: This sample also contains other DNA sequences that code for the same CDR3. The chain uses TRBV12-3 or TRBV12-4 and TRBJ1-1; D gene uncertain. The CDR3 has 11 residues. With 7 bases removed from V and 0 bases from J, the gap between germline ends came to 3 bases. CDR3 sequence: CASTLNTEAFF. The CDR3 DNA reads as TGTGCCAGCACCTTGAACACTGAAGCTTTCTTT.

The chain has TRBV7-2 and TRBJ2-6; the D gene is possibly TRBD1 (5 bases). Germline values: CDR1 SGHTA, CDR2 FQGNSA. The CDR3 spans 14 residues. The germline V and J ends were trimmed by 3 bases and 3 bases, with 6 bases remaining between them. This CDR3 is CASSFTGGANVLTF. CDR3 sequence (DNA): TGTGCCAGCAGCTTCACAGGTGGGGCCAACGTCCTGACTTTC.

The V and J genes are TRBV18 and TRBJ2-7; D is unresolved. V was trimmed by 6 bases and J by 8 bases, leaving 17 bases between them. CDR1 KGHSH and CDR2 LQKENI come from the germline V gene. The CDR3 sequence is 13 residues long. The DNA for the CDR3 is TGTGCCAGCTCCGAGTCCCCACCGGCGCAGCAGTACGTC. Protein sequence: CASSESPPAQQYV.

The chain couples TRBV24-1 to TRBJ2-6; D remains ambiguous. V was cut by 3 bases and J by 2 bases, with 10 bases left in between. CDR1 and CDR2 (germline): KGHDR, SFDVKD. CDR3 size: 16 residues. The CDR3 reads CATSDSSSAGANVLTF. In nucleotides, the CDR3 is TGTGCCACCAGTGATAGTTCAAGCGCTGGGGCCAACGTCCTGACTTTC.

This clone is a singleton in its sample. The chain recombines TRBV29-1 with TRBJ1-4, with D perhaps TRBD1 (5 bases). Trimming cost V 4 bases and J 8 bases, with 14 bases left between them. Germline loops: CDR1 SQVTM, CDR2 ANQGSEA. The CDR3 is 13 amino acids. In nucleotides, the CDR3 is TGCAGCGTTGGTAGTGGGGCGAGGGAAAAACTGTTTTTT. It is translated as CSVGSGAREKLFF.

The rearrangement links TRBV28 to TRBJ1-4; the D gene is possibly TRBD1 (5 bases). Trimming took off 3 bases at V and 4 bases at J, with 9 bases between the two ends. This CDR3 region has 14 residues. Germline assignment: CDR1 MDHEN and CDR2 SYDVKM. The CDR3 here is CASSLGRNNEKLFF. The CDR3 DNA reads TGTGCCAGCAGTTTGGGGCGGAATAATGAAAAACTGTTTTTT.

The rearrangement links TRBV19 to TRBJ1-1, with TRBD1 identical over 9 bases. V shed 1 base and J 7 bases; nucleotides not matched to a gene: 4. The CDR3 has 14 residues. Per germline, CDR1 LNHDA and CDR2 SQIVND (reference sequence). The CDR3 DNA follows: TGTGCCAGTAGTATAGTGGGGACAGGGTTTGAAGCTTTCTTT. It specifies CASSIVGTGFEAFF. The full variable domain, in which reference TRBV19 and TRBJ1-1 provide the parts outside the CDR3, is DGGITQSPKYLFRKEGQNVTLSCEQNLNHDAMYWYRQDPGQGLRLIYYSQIVNDFQKGDIAEGYSVSREKKESFPLTVTSAQKNPTAFYLCASSIVGTGFEAFFGQGTRLTVV.

This clone came up once. The genes are TRBV10-2 and TRBJ1-5; D uncertain. Germline lookup yields CDR1 WSHSY and CDR2 SAAADI. V lost 3 bases, J lost 0 bases, and 9 bases lay in between. The CDR3 totals 15 residues. CDR3 DNA: TGCGCCAGCAGTGACTGGGGTTATAGCAATCAGCCCCAGCATTTT. The encoded protein is CASSDWGYSNQPQHF.

The CDR3 protein is CASSLGTGANTEAFF. CDR3 sequence (DNA): TGTGCCAGCAGTCTCGGGACAGGGGCGAACACTGAAGCTTTCTTT. V gene TRBV2 combines with J gene TRBJ1-1, with 10 bases aligning to TRBD1. Unmatched junction bases numbered 4, after V lost 5 bases and J lost 1 base. The CDR3 sequence is 15 residues long. Germline values: CDR1 SNHLY, CDR2 FYNNEI.

The gene calls are TRBV4-1 and TRBJ2-3; D not resolved. CDR1 and CDR2 (germline): MGHRA, YSYEKL. The CDR3 runs 14 residues. V lost 1 base to trimming and J lost 2 bases, with 7 bases between them. As DNA, the CDR3 is TGCGCCAGCAGCCAAGTGGGGAACACAGATACGCAGTATTTT. As protein: CASSQVGNTDTQYF.

V gene TRBV6-5 combines with J gene TRBJ1-5, with a possible D match to TRBD1 (6 bases). CDR3 length: 13 amino acids. The V and J ends lost 7 bases and 5 bases respectively, with 12 bases between them. CDR1 and CDR2 (germline): MNHEY, SVGAGI. CDR3 residues: CASKARGDQPQHF. The DNA for the CDR3 is TGTGCCAGCAAGGCGAGGGGGGATCAGCCCCAGCATTTT.

The V call is TRBV5-1, the J call TRBJ2-3; 9 positions match TRBD2. Germline V gene data show CDR1 as SGHRS and CDR2 as YFSETQ. The CDR3 loop spans 16 amino acids. The trim removed 2 bases at V and 8 bases at J, leaving 12 bases unmatched. The CDR3 DNA sequence: TGCGCCAGCAGCTTTGTAGCGGGAGAAAAGGGTGGTACGCAGTATTTT. Translated, it gives CASSFVAGEKGGTQYF.

V and J are TRBV12-3 or TRBV12-4 and TRBJ1-5; D gene uncertain. Deletions cut 1 base from V and 3 bases from J, with 4 bases between. This CDR3 has 13 amino acids. The CDR3 sequence is CASSLGVNQPQHF. The CDR3, as DNA: TGTGCCAGCAGTTTAGGGGTCAATCAGCCCCAGCATTTT.

The sample holds a few counts of this clone. The chain is built from TRBV27 and TRBJ1-6, with D possibly being TRBD1 (6 bases). Germline-derived CDR1 and CDR2 are MNHEY and SMNVEV (reference sequence). The CDR3 covers 16 residues. Trimming pared 5 bases from V and 7 bases from J, leaving 18 bases between. The CDR3 sequence is CASSTPGTRGNSPLHF. The CDR3 bases are TGTGCCAGCAGTACCCCCGGGACAAGAGGAAATTCACCCCTCCACTTT.

The chain recombines TRBV7-3 with TRBJ2-7, with no clear D. Trimming took off 2 bases at V and 3 bases at J, with 14 bases between the two ends. CDR3 size: 15 residues. CDR1 and CDR2 (germline): SGHTA, FQGTGA. The CDR3 loop is CASSLAPSGYYEQYF. In nucleotides, the CDR3 is TGTGCCAGCAGCTTAGCCCCCTCCGGGTACTACGAGCAGTACTTC.

This chain connects TRBV6-6 to TRBJ1-2; TRBD1 is a possible D gene (5 bases). CDR3 length equals 16 residues. Deletions cut 0 bases from V and 2 bases from J, with 13 bases between. Per germline, CDR1 MNHNY and CDR2 SVGAGI (reference sequence). The CDR3 DNA reads as TGTGCCAGCAGTTACTCGATATGGGGCTTCAACTATGGCTACACCTTC. Translation gives CASSYSIWGFNYGYTF.

The rearrangement uses TRBV5-6 and TRBJ2-3; D uncertain. This CDR3 is built from 18 residues. V lost 2 bases to trimming and J lost 1 base, with 20 bases between them. The germline V gene has CDR1 SGHDT and CDR2 YYEEEE. The CDR3 protein is CASSFGVGSVVGTDTQYF. The CDR3 DNA reads as TGTGCCAGCAGCTTTGGGGTCGGTTCGGTAGTGGGCACAGATACGCAGTATTTT.

The chain combines TRBV7-3 with TRBJ2-5; D gene uncertain. CDR3 length: 14 amino acids. Between the trimmed V and J ends, which lost 4 bases and 7 bases, there was a span of 16 bases. Germline assignment: CDR1 SGHTA and CDR2 FQGTGA. The CDR3 sequence is CASSSDRNSGTQYF. CDR3 coding DNA: TGTGCCAGCAGCTCGGACCGGAATTCAGGGACCCAGTACTTC.

The rearrangement links TRBV7-3 to TRBJ2-1, with 13 bases that match TRBD2. There are 16 residues in the CDR3. Germline loops: CDR1 SGHTA, CDR2 FQGTGA. Losses at the gene ends were 1 base for V and 9 bases for J; bases not matched to a gene: 6. The CDR3 coding sequence is TGTGCCAGCAGCTTAATCGGGACTAGCGGGATCGGTGAGCAGTTCTTC. Protein product: CASSLIGTSGIGEQFF.

The rearrangement joins TRBV11-3 to TRBJ2-2; 8 bases are a match to TRBD2. Looked up from germline, CDR1 is SGHNT and CDR2 is YENEEA. The CDR3 spans 18 residues. After removal of 0 bases from V and 0 bases from J, the junction contained 6 bases not matched to a gene. The CDR3 DNA reads TGTGCCAGCAGCTTAGATAAGCCGGGACTAGCGAACACCGGGGAGCTGTTTTTT. Its translation is CASSLDKPGLANTGELFF.

The chain is built from TRBV5-6 and TRBJ1-5; D not certain. V dropped 0 bases and J dropped 1 base, with 5 bases sitting between them. The CDR3 length is 14 residues. Germline assignment: CDR1 SGHDT and CDR2 YYEEEE. CDR3 bases: TGTGCCAGCAGCTTGGGCCACAGCAATCAGCCCCAGCATTTT. Translated: CASSLGHSNQPQHF.

The V call is TRBV5-4, the J call TRBJ1-6; D is perhaps TRBD1 (5 bases). Germline V lookup: CDR1 SGHNT, CDR2 YYREEE (reference sequence). The CDR3 consists of 15 residues. Trimming left V 1 base short and J 4 bases short, with 9 bases between. The CDR3 protein is CASSLMGRYNSPLHF. The DNA of the CDR3 is TGTGCCAGCAGCTTGATGGGACGGTATAATTCACCCCTCCACTTT.

The chain has TRBV4-1 and TRBJ2-3; 7 bases are shared with TRBD2. This CDR3 spans 15 amino acids. Trimming took 5 bases from V and 2 from J; bases not matched to a gene: 7. CDR1 is MGHRA, CDR2 YSYEKL, per germline. CDR3 sequence: CASSTLGGTTDTQYF. In DNA form, the CDR3 reads TGCGCCAGCAGCACCCTGGGGGGGACCACAGATACGCAGTATTTT.

The chain recombines TRBV5-1 with TRBJ2-1; D unclear. The germline gives CDR1 SGHRS, CDR2 YFSETQ. The CDR3 runs to 13 residues. V was cut by 0 bases and J by 5 bases, with 6 bases left in between. The CDR3: CASSLDLHNEQFF. In DNA form, the CDR3 reads TGCGCCAGCAGCTTGGACCTACACAATGAGCAGTTCTTC.

The rearrangement links TRBV7-2 to TRBJ1-2; no reliable D call. Germline V gene data show CDR1 as SGHTA and CDR2 as FQGNSA. The CDR3 consists of 15 residues. V lost 5 bases and J lost 0, with 13 bases in between. The CDR3 nucleotides are TGTGCCAGCAGCCCCGTGGGATTTGCTAACTATGGCTACACCTTC. This gives the protein CASSPVGFANYGYTF. The entire variable domain, with the rest obtained from reference TRBV7-2 and TRBJ1-2, is as follows: GAGVSQSPSNKVTEKGKDVELRCDPISGHTALYWYRQSLGQGLEFLIYFQGNSAPDKSGLPSDRFSAERTGGSVSTLTIQRTQQEDSAVYLCASSPVGFANYGYTFGSGTRLTVV.